The clone carrying this TCR beta chain occurred a few times. What it binds is not known. The data belong to a study of shared clonotypes between healthy human individuals. Overall study context: Per donor, three plates held CD4 naive cells, three held CD4 memory, two held CD8 naive and one held CD8 memory. Findings and limits, study-wide: Donor scarcity curtailed the genetic and exposure-history diversity represented herein. A reduction in generation probabilities was seen for non-shared clonotypes relative to those shared by all four donors. Sampling included only blood; tissue repertoires likely differ.

Naivety among CD8 cells was defined by CD45RO negativity and positive CCR7 selection, thereby excluding terminally differentiated effector memory CD45RA+ cells. Germline CDR1 and CDR2: LNHDA and SQIVND (reference sequence). V gave up 6 bases and J gave up 0 bases; unmatched junction bases: 2. The CDR3 is 16 amino acids. Sequencing was performed with immunoSEQ multiplex PCR; in TCRdb, only in-frame clones are kept and a portion is missing. The table lists millions of clones, approximately 94% of them singletons. This chain joins TRBV19 and TRBJ1-6; 10 bases map to TRBD1. Sequencing used naive CD8+ T cells sorted from blood. The TCR comes from a man aged 18 to 29 in good health. CDR3 DNA: TGTGCCAGTAGACGGGACAGGGGCTCCTATAATTCACCCCTCCACTTT. It yields the protein CASRRDRGSYNSPLHF.